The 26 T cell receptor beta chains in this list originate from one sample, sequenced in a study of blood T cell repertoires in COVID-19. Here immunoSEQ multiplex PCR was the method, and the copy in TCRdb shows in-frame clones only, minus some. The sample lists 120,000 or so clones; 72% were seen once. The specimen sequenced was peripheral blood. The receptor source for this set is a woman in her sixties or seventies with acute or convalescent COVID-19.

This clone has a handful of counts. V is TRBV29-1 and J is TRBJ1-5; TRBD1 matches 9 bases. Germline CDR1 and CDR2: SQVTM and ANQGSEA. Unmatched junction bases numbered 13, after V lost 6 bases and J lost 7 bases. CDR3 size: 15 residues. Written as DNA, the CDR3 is TGCAGCGTCTCTTCCGGGACAGGGAAGAACCAGCCCCAGCATTTT. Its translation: CSVSSGTGKNQPQHF.

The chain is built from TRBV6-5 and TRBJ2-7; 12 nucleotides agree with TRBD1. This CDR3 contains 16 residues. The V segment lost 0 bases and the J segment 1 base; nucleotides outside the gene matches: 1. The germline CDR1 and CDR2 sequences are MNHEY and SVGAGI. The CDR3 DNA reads TGTGCCAGCAGTTACTCGGGACAGGGGGCTTCCTACGAGCAGTACTTC. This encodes CASSYSGQGASYEQYF.

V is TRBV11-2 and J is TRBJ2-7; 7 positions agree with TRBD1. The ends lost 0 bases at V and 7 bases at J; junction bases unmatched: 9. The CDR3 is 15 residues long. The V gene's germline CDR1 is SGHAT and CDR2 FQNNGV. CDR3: CASSLDPNRGKEQYF. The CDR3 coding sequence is TGTGCCAGCAGCTTAGATCCGAACAGGGGCAAGGAGCAGTACTTC.

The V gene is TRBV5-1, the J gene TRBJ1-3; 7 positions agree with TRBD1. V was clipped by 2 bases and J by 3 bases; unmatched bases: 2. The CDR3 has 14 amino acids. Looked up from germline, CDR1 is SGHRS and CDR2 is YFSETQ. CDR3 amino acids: CASSFDRVGNTIYF. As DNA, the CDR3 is TGCGCCAGCAGCTTCGACAGGGTTGGAAACACCATATATTTT.

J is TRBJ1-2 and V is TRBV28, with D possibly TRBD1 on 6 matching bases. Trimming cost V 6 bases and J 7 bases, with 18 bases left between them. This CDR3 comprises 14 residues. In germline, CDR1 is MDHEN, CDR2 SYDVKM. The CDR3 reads CASRRQVLSRGYTF. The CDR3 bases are TGTGCCAGCAGGAGACAGGTCCTCTCTCGTGGCTACACCTTC.

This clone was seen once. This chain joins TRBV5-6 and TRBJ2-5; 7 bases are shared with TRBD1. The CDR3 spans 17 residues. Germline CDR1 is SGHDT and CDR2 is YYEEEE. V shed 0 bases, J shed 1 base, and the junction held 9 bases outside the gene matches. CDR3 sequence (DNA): TGTGCCAGCAGCTTGGGGGTAACAGGGGTCTCCCAAGAGACCCAGTACTTC. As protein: CASSLGVTGVSQETQYF. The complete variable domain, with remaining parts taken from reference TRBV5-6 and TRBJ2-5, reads DAGVTQSPTHLIKTRGQQVTLRCSPKSGHDTVSWYQQALGQGPQFIFQYYEEEERQRGNFPDRFSGHQFPNYSSELNVNALLLGDSALYLCASSLGVTGVSQETQYFGPGTRLLVL.

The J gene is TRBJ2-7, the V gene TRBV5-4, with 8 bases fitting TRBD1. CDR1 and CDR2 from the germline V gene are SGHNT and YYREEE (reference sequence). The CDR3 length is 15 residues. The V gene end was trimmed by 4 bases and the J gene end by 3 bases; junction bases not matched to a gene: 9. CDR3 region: CASSLDRGPHYEQYF. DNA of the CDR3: TGTGCCAGCAGCCTCGACAGGGGCCCTCACTACGAGCAGTACTTC.

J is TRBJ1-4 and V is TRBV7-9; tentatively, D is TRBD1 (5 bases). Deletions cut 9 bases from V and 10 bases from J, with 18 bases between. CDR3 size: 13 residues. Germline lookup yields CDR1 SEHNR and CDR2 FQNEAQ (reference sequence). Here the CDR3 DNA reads TGTGCCAGTTCCCGGGACTCGTCAGGAAAACTGTTTTTT. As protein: CASSRDSSGKLFF.

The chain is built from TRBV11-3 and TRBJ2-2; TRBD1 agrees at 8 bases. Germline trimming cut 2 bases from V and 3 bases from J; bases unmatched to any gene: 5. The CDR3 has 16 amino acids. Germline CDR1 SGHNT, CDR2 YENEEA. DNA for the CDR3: TGTGCCAGCAGCTTAACAGGGGGGCCGGACACCGGGGAGCTGTTTTTT. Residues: CASSLTGGPDTGELFF.

The CDR3 coding sequence is TGCAGCGTGGGCAGGGGAGGGGGCTATGGCTACACCTTC. It translates to CSVGRGGGYGYTF. The J gene is TRBJ1-2, the V gene TRBV29-1; D possibly corresponds to TRBD1 (6 bases). V gave up 6 bases and J gave up 4 bases, with 15 bases separating them. In germline, CDR1 is SQVTM, CDR2 ANQGSEA. This CDR3 region has 13 residues.

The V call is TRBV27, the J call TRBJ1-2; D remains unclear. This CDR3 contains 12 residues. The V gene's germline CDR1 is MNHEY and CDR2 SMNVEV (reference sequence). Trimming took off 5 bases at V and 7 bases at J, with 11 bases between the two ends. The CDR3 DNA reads TGTGCCAGCAGTAAAGAGGAGGGTGGCTACACCTTC. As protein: CASSKEEGGYTF.

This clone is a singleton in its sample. The CDR3 DNA reads TGTGCCAGCAGCTGGGCGGGGGTCGATGGCTACACCTTC. Translated, it gives CASSWAGVDGYTF. V gene TRBV28 combines with J gene TRBJ1-2; D is perhaps TRBD1 (5 bases). The CDR3 has 13 residues. V dropped 6 bases and J dropped 6 bases, with 14 bases sitting between them. Germline V gene sequence: CDR1 MDHEN, CDR2 SYDVKM.

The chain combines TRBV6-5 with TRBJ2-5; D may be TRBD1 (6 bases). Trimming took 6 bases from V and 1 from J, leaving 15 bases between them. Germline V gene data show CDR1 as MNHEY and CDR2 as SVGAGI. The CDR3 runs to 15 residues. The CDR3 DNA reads TGTGCCAGCAGCTCAAACAGGGCCCCCCAAGAGACCCAGTACTTC. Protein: CASSSNRAPQETQYF.

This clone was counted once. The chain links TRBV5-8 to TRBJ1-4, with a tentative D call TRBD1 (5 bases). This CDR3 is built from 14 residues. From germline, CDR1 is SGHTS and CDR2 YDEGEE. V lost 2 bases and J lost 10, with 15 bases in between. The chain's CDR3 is CASSFPSTAGKLFF. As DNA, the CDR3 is TGTGCCAGCAGCTTCCCTTCGACAGCCGGAAAACTGTTTTTT.

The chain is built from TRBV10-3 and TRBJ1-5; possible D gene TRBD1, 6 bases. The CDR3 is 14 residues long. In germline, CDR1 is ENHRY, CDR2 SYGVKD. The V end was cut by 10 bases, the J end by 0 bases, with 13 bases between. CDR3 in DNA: TGTGCCACCGGCGGACAGAATAGCAATCAGCCCCAGCATTTT. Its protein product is CATGGQNSNQPQHF.

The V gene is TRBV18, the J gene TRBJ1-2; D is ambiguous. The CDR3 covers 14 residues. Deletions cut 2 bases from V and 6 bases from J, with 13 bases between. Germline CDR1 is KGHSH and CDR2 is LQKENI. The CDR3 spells CASSPGEGSNGYTF. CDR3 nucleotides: TGTGCCAGCTCACCAGGAGAGGGTAGTAATGGCTACACCTTC.

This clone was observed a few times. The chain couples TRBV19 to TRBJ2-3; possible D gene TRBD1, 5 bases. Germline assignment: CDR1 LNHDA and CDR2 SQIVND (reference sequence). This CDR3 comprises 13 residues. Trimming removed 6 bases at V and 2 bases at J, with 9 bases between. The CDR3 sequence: CASSTTATDTQYF. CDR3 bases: TGTGCCAGTAGCACGACAGCCACAGATACGCAGTATTTT.

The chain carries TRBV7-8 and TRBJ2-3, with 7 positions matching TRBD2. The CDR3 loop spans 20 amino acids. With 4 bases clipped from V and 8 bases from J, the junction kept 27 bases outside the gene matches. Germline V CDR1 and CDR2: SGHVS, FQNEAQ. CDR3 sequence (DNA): TGTGCCAGCAGCTCTAGCCAGGTCGGGGGGAGACGGGCCGAGAGGAGTACGCAGTATTTT. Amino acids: CASSSSQVGGRRAERSTQYF.

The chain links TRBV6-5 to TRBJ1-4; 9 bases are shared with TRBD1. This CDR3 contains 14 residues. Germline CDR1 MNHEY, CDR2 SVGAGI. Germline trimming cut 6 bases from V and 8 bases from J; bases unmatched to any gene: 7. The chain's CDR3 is CASRGTGRNEKLFF. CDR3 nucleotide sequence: TGTGCCAGCAGGGGGACAGGGCGTAACGAAAAACTGTTTTTT.

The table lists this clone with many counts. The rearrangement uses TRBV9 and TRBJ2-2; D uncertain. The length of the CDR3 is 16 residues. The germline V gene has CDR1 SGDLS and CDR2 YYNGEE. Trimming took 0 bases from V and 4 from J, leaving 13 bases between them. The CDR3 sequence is CASSVATSNPTGELFF. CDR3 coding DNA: TGTGCCAGCAGCGTAGCAACGAGTAACCCCACCGGGGAGCTGTTTTTT. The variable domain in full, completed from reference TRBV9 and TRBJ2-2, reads DSGVTQTPKHLITATGQRVTLRCSPRSGDLSVYWYQQSLDQGLQFLIQYYNGEERAKGNILERFSAQQFPDLHSELNLSSLELGDSALYFCASSVATSNPTGELFFGEGSRLTVL.

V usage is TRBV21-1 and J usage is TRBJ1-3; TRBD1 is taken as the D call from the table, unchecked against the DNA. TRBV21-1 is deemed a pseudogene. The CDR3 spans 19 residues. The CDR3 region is CASSSGTETQYSSGNTIYF. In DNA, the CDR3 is TGTGCCAGCTCCTCCGGGACAGAGACCCAATACTCCTCCGGAAACACCATATATTTT.

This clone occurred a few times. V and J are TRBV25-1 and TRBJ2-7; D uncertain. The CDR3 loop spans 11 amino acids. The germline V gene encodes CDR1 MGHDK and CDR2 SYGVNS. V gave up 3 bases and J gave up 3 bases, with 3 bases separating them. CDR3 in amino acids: CASSDSYEQYF. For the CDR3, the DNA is TGTGCCAGCAGTGACAGCTACGAGCAGTACTTC.

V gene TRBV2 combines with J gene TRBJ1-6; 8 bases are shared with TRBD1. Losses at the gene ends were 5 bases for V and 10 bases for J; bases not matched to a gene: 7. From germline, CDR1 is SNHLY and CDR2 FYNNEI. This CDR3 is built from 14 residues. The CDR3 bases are TGTGCCAGCAGTAGGACAGGGTTTCAGTCACCCCTCCACTTT. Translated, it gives CASSRTGFQSPLHF. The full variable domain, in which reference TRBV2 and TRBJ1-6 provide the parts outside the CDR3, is EPEVTQTPSHQVTQMGQEVILRCVPISNHLYFYWYRQILGQKVEFLVSFYNNEISEKSEIFDDQFSVERPDGSNFTLKIRSTKLEDSAMYFCASSRTGFQSPLHFGNGTRLTVT.

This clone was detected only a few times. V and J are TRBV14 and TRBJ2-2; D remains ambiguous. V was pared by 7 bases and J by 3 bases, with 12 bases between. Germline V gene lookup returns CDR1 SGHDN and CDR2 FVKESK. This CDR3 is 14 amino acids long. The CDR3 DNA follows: TGTGCCAGCACCCCAGTTGCGGACACCGGGGAGCTGTTTTTT. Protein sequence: CASTPVADTGELFF.

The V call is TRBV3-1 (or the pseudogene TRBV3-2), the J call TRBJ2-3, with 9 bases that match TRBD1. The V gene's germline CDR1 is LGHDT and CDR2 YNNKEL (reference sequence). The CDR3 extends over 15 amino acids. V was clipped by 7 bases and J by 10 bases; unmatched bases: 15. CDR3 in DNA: TGTGCCAGCAACTATCGGGACCCGGGACAGGGAGCGCAGTATTTT. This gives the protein CASNYRDPGQGAQYF.

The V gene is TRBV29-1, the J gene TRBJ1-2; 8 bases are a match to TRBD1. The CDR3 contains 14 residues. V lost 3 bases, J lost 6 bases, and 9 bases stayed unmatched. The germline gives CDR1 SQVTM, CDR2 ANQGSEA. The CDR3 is CSVEATGGRNGYTF. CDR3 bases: TGCAGCGTTGAGGCCACAGGGGGAAGGAATGGCTACACCTTC.